The next 25 T cell receptor beta chains were all read from a single sample in a study of shared clonotypes between healthy human individuals. The table came from immunoSEQ multiplex PCR; TCRdb's copy has only in-frame clones and leaves some out. The repertoire consists of some 490,000 clones, with around 85% occurring once and the leading ten covering 10% to 15%. The material sequenced was PBMCs. The origin of the receptors is a woman in her thirties or forties in good health. Some clones in this sample may be carry-over from other donors' samples.

This clone has at least ten counts. CDR3 sequence reads: CASSLISGLSYEQYF. In DNA, the CDR3 is TGTGCCAGCAGCTTAATATCTGGTTTATCCTACGAGCAGTACTTC. V gene TRBV11-2 combines with J gene TRBJ2-5, with D unclear. TRBJ2-7 matches the DNA end more closely, so the J call is doubtful. The CDR3 runs to 15 residues. Germline values: CDR1 SGHAT, CDR2 FQNNGV.

The chain is built from TRBV4-1 and TRBJ2-1; 7 bases are shared with TRBD2. Germline loops: CDR1 MGHRA, CDR2 YSYEKL. V dropped 0 bases and J dropped 4; count of bases not matched to a gene: 12. The CDR3 runs 18 residues. In nucleotides, the CDR3 is TGCGCCAGCAGCCAAGATGGGGCGGGAGAGGTGTGGTACAATGAGCAGTTCTTC. Translating it yields CASSQDGAGEVWYNEQFF.

The J gene is TRBJ2-1, the V gene TRBV5-1; 10 nucleotides align to TRBD2. CDR1 is SGHRS, CDR2 YFSETQ, per germline. The V and J ends lost 0 bases and 7 bases, in that order; junction bases with no gene match: 4. The CDR3 runs to 15 residues. The CDR3: CASSLDLAGDNEQFF. The CDR3, as DNA: TGCGCCAGCAGCTTGGATCTAGCGGGAGATAATGAGCAGTTCTTC.

About this clone itself: With a far larger clone one base away, a read error is the likely cause. V is TRBV5-4 and J is TRBJ1-1, with a weak D call TRBD1 (5 bases). The V gene's germline CDR1 is SGHNT and CDR2 YYREEE (reference sequence). The CDR3 spans 13 residues. The CDR3 sequence: CASRPATETGAFF. CDR3 DNA sequence: TGTGCCAGCAGACCCGCGACAGAGACTGGAGCTTTCTTT.

The chain has TRBV6-5 and TRBJ2-3; either TRBD1 or TRBD2 may supply D (6 bases each). This CDR3 has 16 amino acids. Germline CDR1 reads MNHEY; CDR2 reads SVGAGI. The ends were cut back, 4 bases at V and 1 base at J, with 15 bases in the middle. The CDR3 sequence is CASSSRGLIRTDTQYF. CDR3 bases: TGTGCCAGCAGTTCTCGGGGGCTAATTCGCACAGATACGCAGTATTTT.

For this clone: This sequence is one base from a far larger clone and is likely a read error. The sample holds other DNA sequences that translate to the same CDR3. This sequence joins TRBV2 and TRBJ1-5; 8 bases align to TRBD1. Trimming cost V 8 bases and J 9 bases; bases outside gene matches: 12. The CDR3 length is 14 residues. CDR1 is SNHLY and CDR2 is FYNNEI in the germline V gene. The CDR3 protein is CASGGQGASGPQHF. The CDR3 region has the DNA TGTGCCAGCGGTGGACAGGGTGCGTCTGGGCCCCAGCATTTT.

J is TRBJ2-7 and V is TRBV28; tentatively, D is TRBD2 (5 bases). V lost 5 bases and J lost 6, with 17 bases in between. Germline V CDR1 and CDR2: MDHEN, SYDVKM. This CDR3 spans 14 amino acids. The CDR3 protein is CASSGGHSNSEQYF. The CDR3 DNA is TGTGCCAGCAGTGGAGGTCACTCCAACTCCGAGCAGTACTTC.

Comment on this clone: This likely came from a read error, as a far larger clone is one base away. The CDR3 loop is CASSADSWGTEAFF. CDR3 coding DNA: TGTGCCAGCAGCGCCGACTCTTGGGGGACTGAAGCTTTCTTT. The V gene is TRBV7-9, the J gene TRBJ1-1, with a weak D call TRBD1 (5 bases). Germline assignment: CDR1 SEHNR and CDR2 FQNEAQ (reference sequence). The CDR3 sequence is 14 residues long. V gave up 5 bases and J gave up 5 bases, with 15 bases separating them.

Of note for this clone: A single base separates this from a much larger clone, so it may be a read error. The chain carries TRBV6-1 and TRBJ2-1, with D unresolved. Germline CDR1 MNHNS, CDR2 SASEGT. This CDR3 is built from 13 residues. Trimming pared 0 bases from V and 2 bases from J, leaving 2 bases between. CDR3 amino acids: CASSEATYNEQFF. CDR3 coding DNA: TGTGCCAGCAGTGAAGCGACCTACAATGAGCAGTTCTTC.

The chain uses TRBV6-5 and TRBJ1-2; D is perhaps TRBD1 (6 bases). The V gene's germline CDR1 is MNHEY and CDR2 SVGAGI. The V gene lost 8 bases and the J gene lost 3 bases, with 13 bases spanning the gap. CDR3 length equals 13 residues. The CDR3 bases are TGTGCCAGCTGTCAGGGGAATTACTATGGCTACACCTTC. It yields the protein CASCQGNYYGYTF.

The chain couples TRBV29-1 to TRBJ2-5; D might be TRBD2 (5 bases). Per the germline V gene, CDR1 is SQVTM and CDR2 is ANQGSEA. The length of the CDR3 is 12 residues. Trimming cost V 1 base and J 6 bases, with 9 bases left between them. DNA of the CDR3: TGCAGCGTTGAAGGTAGCGAGCAGACCCAGTACTTC. Its protein is CSVEGSEQTQYF.

This sequence joins TRBV4-2 and TRBJ2-7, with TRBD2 matching 7 bases. CDR3 length: 15 amino acids. Germline V gene data show CDR1 as LGHNA and CDR2 as YNFKEQ. Trimming at V came to 2 bases and at J to 2 bases, leaving 6 bases not matched to a gene. CDR3 in DNA: TGTGCCAGCAGCCAAACCTTAGCGGGCACCTACGAGCAGTACTTC. It specifies CASSQTLAGTYEQYF.

The chain recombines TRBV28 with TRBJ1-5, with TRBD1 as a possible D gene (5 bases). Germline CDR1 and CDR2: MDHEN and SYDVKM. V lost 6 bases, J lost 6 bases, and 12 bases lay in between. The CDR3 sequence is 13 residues long. CDR3 residues: CASRDGGTQPQHF. Here the CDR3 DNA reads TGTGCCAGCAGGGATGGGGGGACTCAGCCCCAGCATTTT.

The V gene is TRBV4-2, the J gene TRBJ2-7; 10 positions agree with TRBD2. Germline V gene sequence: CDR1 LGHNA, CDR2 YNFKEQ. Trimming took 4 bases from V and 6 from J; bases not matched to a gene: 9. This CDR3 comprises 15 residues. CDR3 in DNA: TGTGCCAGCAGCCCCCGGCTAGCGGGAGATGTCGAGCAGTACTTC. It encodes CASSPRLAGDVEQYF.

Only a few counts were recorded for this clone. This chain connects TRBV21-1 to TRBJ1-2. TRBV21-1 constitutes a pseudogene. The CDR3 is 15 residues long. The CDR3 sequence: CAINSRWGARYGYTF. The CDR3 region has the DNA TGTGCCATCAACTCTCGGTGGGGGGCCAGGTATGGCTACACCTTC.

Concerning this clone: Since a much larger clone is just one base distant, this may be a read error. The chain recombines TRBV7-2 with TRBJ2-3, with D hard to call. The CDR3 has 14 amino acids. Germline V gene data show CDR1 as SGHTA and CDR2 as FQGNSA. CDR3 loop: CASSSLPRTDTRYF. CDR3 coding DNA: TGTGCCAGCAGCTCCCTGCCTCGCACAGATACGCGGTATTTT.

In regard to this clone: A far larger clone is one base from this, pointing to a likely read error. The sample has other DNA sequences that encode this CDR3 too. This rearrangement joins TRBV10-3 to TRBJ2-2; D might be TRBD2 (6 bases). Germline V gives CDR1 ENHRY, CDR2 SYGVKD. This CDR3 spans 13 amino acids. V shed 10 bases and J shed 8 bases, with 17 bases lying between them. The CDR3 nucleotides read TGTGCCACGGGGGACCCGCCGGGTGGGGAGCTGTTTTTT. Its protein product is CATGDPPGGELFF.

The chain couples TRBV11-2 to TRBJ2-7, with D perhaps TRBD2 (5 bases). The CDR3 has 14 residues. In germline, CDR1 is SGHAT, CDR2 FQNNGV. Trimming took off 0 bases at V and 4 bases at J, with 10 bases between the two ends. For the CDR3, the DNA is TGTGCCAGCAGCTTAGATACTAGTTTGTACGAGCAGTACTTC. Its protein is CASSLDTSLYEQYF.

The V and J genes are TRBV11-2 and TRBJ2-7; D gene ambiguous. Germline lookup yields CDR1 SGHAT and CDR2 FQNNGV. CDR3 length equals 13 residues. V lost 1 base and J lost 4, with 8 bases in between. As DNA, the CDR3 is TGTGCCAGCAGCTTAGTGCAGGTATACGAGCAGTACTTC. This translates into CASSLVQVYEQYF.

On this clone itself: A clone one base away is much larger, so this may be a read error. This chain's CDR3 is CASSFEGDTGELFF. CDR3 bases: TGTGCCAGCAGCTTCGAGGGGGACACCGGGGAGCTGTTTTTT. The rearrangement uses TRBV11-3 and TRBJ2-2, with D possibly TRBD1 on 6 matching bases. Trimming cost V 3 bases and J 3 bases, with 8 bases left between them. Per the germline V gene, CDR1 is SGHNT and CDR2 is YENEEA. The length of the CDR3 is 14 residues.

This chain links TRBV5-1 with TRBJ2-5; a possible D gene is TRBD1 (5 bases). Germline V gene sequence: CDR1 SGHRS, CDR2 YFSETQ. CDR3 size: 16 residues. V gave up 0 bases and J gave up 2 bases, with 14 bases separating them. The CDR3 loop reads CASSLGSRGFQETQYF. The DNA for the CDR3 is TGCGCCAGCAGCTTGGGGTCAAGGGGATTTCAAGAGACCCAGTACTTC. The variable domain in full, completed from reference TRBV5-1 and TRBJ2-5, reads KAGVTQTPRYLIKTRGQQVTLSCSPISGHRSVSWYQQTPGQGLQFLFEYFSETQRNKGNFPGRFSGRQFSNSRSEMNVSTLELGDSALYLCASSLGSRGFQETQYFGPGTRLLVL.

V usage is TRBV28 and J usage is TRBJ2-7, with a tentative D call TRBD2 (5 bases). Per germline, CDR1 MDHEN and CDR2 SYDVKM. V dropped 4 bases and J dropped 2 bases, with 12 bases sitting between them. CDR3 length: 14 residues. CDR3 bases: TGTGCCAGCAGTTCTTTGAGGGTTCCCTACGAGCAGTACTTC. Translating gives CASSSLRVPYEQYF.

V and J are TRBV4-2 and TRBJ1-2; the D gene is possibly TRBD1 (5 bases). Trimming removed 2 bases from V and 8 bases from J, with 18 bases in between. This CDR3 spans 15 amino acids. Germline loops: CDR1 LGHNA, CDR2 YNFKEQ. DNA for the CDR3: TGTGCCAGCAGCCAACACCGGGACGTCCCAGGCGGCTACACCTTC. Amino acids: CASSQHRDVPGGYTF.

Worth noting for this clone: A far larger clone is only one base removed, so a read error is likely. The J gene is TRBJ2-3, the V gene TRBV29-1; no reliable D call. Trimming took off 3 bases at V and 2 bases at J, with 9 bases between the two ends. The CDR3 sequence is 13 residues long. Germline V gene sequence: CDR1 SQVTM, CDR2 ANQGSEA. This CDR3 is CSVDEEDTDTQYF. As DNA, the CDR3 is TGCAGCGTTGACGAGGAAGACACAGATACGCAGTATTTT.

V and J are TRBV19 and TRBJ1-1; 8 bases align to TRBD1. The CDR3 runs 13 residues. Looked up from germline, CDR1 is LNHDA and CDR2 is SQIVND (reference sequence). J was trimmed by 5 bases and V by 3 bases; bases with no gene match: 2. CDR3 region: CASSIQGATEAFF. CDR3 in DNA: TGTGCCAGTAGTATCCAGGGGGCGACTGAAGCTTTCTTT. The full variable domain, in which reference TRBV19 and TRBJ1-1 provide the parts outside the CDR3, is DGGITQSPKYLFRKEGQNVTLSCEQNLNHDAMYWYRQDPGQGLRLIYYSQIVNDFQKGDIAEGYSVSREKKESFPLTVTSAQKNPTAFYLCASSIQGATEAFFGQGTRLTVV.